This T cell receptor (beta chain) was identified in a study of spatial heterogeneity in lung cancer. Time point denoted: sample taken at primary tumor resection. No cells were sorted before sequencing. The whole RNA sequenced was extracted from tumor, nontumor lung or frozen PBMC. TCRdb independently ran MiXCR on the 5' RACE reads; one entry per CDR3 protein. Here the sample spans about 23,000 distinct CDR3 sequences, less than 3.5% being singletons. V dropped 3 bases and J dropped 2 bases, with 13 bases sitting between them. CDR3 length equals 15 residues. Germline assignment: CDR1 SGHTA and CDR2 FQGTGA.

This sequence was found in a female donor with early-stage non-small cell lung cancer. The material sequenced was PBMCs, taken at surgery. This rearrangement joins TRBV7-3 to TRBJ2-5; D tentatively reads TRBD1 or TRBD2 (5 bases each). The CDR3 here is CASSLGTNSQETQYF. CDR3 sequence (DNA): TGTGCCAGCAGCTTGGGGACCAACTCACAAGAGACCCAGTACTTC.